This TCR beta chain was sequenced for a study of T-cell reconstitution after alpha-beta-depleted transplantation in children. The CDR3 contains 13 residues. With 5 bases clipped from V and 6 bases from J, the junction kept 2 bases outside the gene matches. Germline CDR1 SGHTA, CDR2 FQGNSA. This clonotype occurred a few times. Preparation of the TCRbeta library used unique molecular identifiers. TCRdb ran MiXCR on the PCR reads and lists one entry per CDR3 protein. The sample records around 400,000 distinct CDR3 sequences, just over 20% being singletons. The sample consisted of PBMCs from the stem cell graft donor, taken from the stem cell graft. This TCR was sampled from a human donor who donated a stem cell graft to a child with acute myeloid leukemia. V and J are TRBV7-2 and TRBJ1-5; 9 bases agree with TRBD1. The CDR3 sequence is CASSDRGSQPQHF. As DNA, the CDR3 is TGTGCCAGCAGCGACAGGGGGAGTCAGCCCCAGCATTTT.